A few counts support the clone carrying this T cell receptor beta chain. This sample is part of a study of blood T cells in healthy people across ages. Trimming removed 6 bases from V and 3 bases from J, with 16 bases in between. The CDR3 has 15 residues. Germline V gene sequence: CDR1 SGHVS, CDR2 FQNEAQ. Ten milliliters of peripheral blood were drawn from each donor. Total RNA was isolated from each sample in quantities of at least 6 micrograms. It was with a sample-barcoded 5' primer and a J-beta primer mix that a second PCR of roughly 6 to 11 cycles was run. Tags on each cDNA molecule came from a template-switch adaptor with 12 random nucleotides. TCRdb passed the 5' RACE reads through MiXCR, listing each CDR3 protein once. The data show some 730,000 distinct CDR3 sequences, approximately 21% seen once.

The sample taken for sequencing was blood. The sequence was collected from a man aged 65 to 79 in good health. The chain uses TRBV7-8 and TRBJ2-3, with D maybe TRBD2 (5 bases). CDR3 coding DNA: TGTGCCAGCAGTCGGACTTACCCTCGGACAGATACGCAGTATTTT. This gives the protein CASSRTYPRTDTQYF.